The text below deals with one TCR beta chain. Its antigen is as yet unknown. Use of 60 Vbeta and 13 Jbeta primers characterized the PCR. The repertoire was sequenced with immunoSEQ multiplex PCR; TCRdb's copy has only in-frame clones and lacks some. The sample records about 67,000 clones, 85% to 90% being singletons. This CDR3 comprises 16 residues. Trimming cost V 3 bases and J 0 bases, with 14 bases left between them. Per germline, CDR1 SGDLS and CDR2 YYNGEE. This sample stems from a study of cytomegalovirus exposure and HLA in healthy donors. Study-level results: On later analysis, the bulk of CMV-associated TCR beta chains appeared to be HLA-restricted.

Sequenced sample: PBMCs. The rearrangement links TRBV9 to TRBJ2-3; D is unresolved. The sequence came from a woman younger than 45 in good health and CMV-seropositive. CDR3 region: CASSALSPRSTDTQYF. The CDR3 region has the DNA TGTGCCAGCAGCGCTCTGTCCCCGCGGAGCACAGATACGCAGTATTTT.